Listed here are 27 T cell receptor beta chains from one sample, sequenced in a study of shared clonotypes between healthy human individuals. TCRdb's copy holds only in-frame clones and misses some; the assay was immunoSEQ multiplex PCR. The sample lists 400,000 or so clones; about 97% were seen once. Sequenced input: memory CD8+ T cells sorted from blood. Subset described: CD45RO+ cells pooled with CCR7-negative TemRA cells. Receptors originate from a man aged 25-40 years in good health.

The chain employs TRBV4-1 and TRBJ2-4, with 7 bases lining up with TRBD2. The CDR3 totals 20 residues. The V gene's germline CDR1 is MGHRA and CDR2 YSYEKL. V shed 0 bases and J 3 bases; nucleotides not matched to a gene: 17. The CDR3 is CASSQDTGPSGQWGKNIQYF. DNA of the CDR3: TGCGCCAGCAGCCAAGACACGGGCCCTAGCGGCCAATGGGGCAAAAACATTCAGTACTTC.

The chain has TRBV25-1 and TRBJ2-7; tentative D call: TRBD2 (5 bases). V lost 4 bases and J lost 6, with 10 bases in between. CDR3 size: 12 residues. Looked up from germline, CDR1 is MGHDK and CDR2 is SYGVNS. The CDR3 loop reads CASSGGLAEQYF. For the CDR3, the DNA is TGTGCCAGCAGTGGAGGGCTGGCCGAGCAGTACTTC.

Notes on this clone: Mismatch with germline at one junction end may stem from a read error. The V gene is TRBV20-1, the J gene TRBJ2-3; D gene uncertain. The CDR3 has 11 amino acids. The germline gives CDR1 DFQATT, CDR2 SNEGSKA (reference sequence). The CDR3 DNA reads as TGCAGTGCTAGCGGCACACATACGCAGTATTTT. It yields the protein CSASGTHTQYF.

The chain recombines TRBV25-1 with TRBJ2-7; D is undetermined. The V gene's germline CDR1 is MGHDK and CDR2 SYGVNS. V was cut by 4 bases and J by 1 base, with 8 bases left in between. The CDR3 consists of 13 residues. The CDR3 loop is CASSGPGSYEQYF. The DNA for the CDR3 is TGTGCCAGCAGTGGGCCCGGGTCCTACGAGCAGTACTTC.

V and J are TRBV28 and TRBJ2-5; weak D call: TRBD1 (6 bases). From germline, CDR1 is MDHEN and CDR2 SYDVKM. The CDR3 totals 11 residues. The V end was cut by 10 bases, the J end by 1 base, with 7 bases between. Here the CDR3 DNA reads TGTGCCACGACAGGCCAAGAGACCCAGTACTTC. It encodes CATTGQETQYF.

V gene TRBV11-2 combines with J gene TRBJ2-7; 7 nucleotides line up with TRBD1. V was pared by 8 bases and J by 1 base, with 11 bases of the junction left unmatched. In germline, CDR1 is SGHAT, CDR2 FQNNGV. The CDR3 runs to 15 residues. CDR3 loop: CASRRQGIPSYEQYF. The DNA of the CDR3 is TGTGCCAGCCGGAGACAGGGCATCCCGTCCTACGAGCAGTACTTC.

The chain has TRBV23-1 and TRBJ2-5; D possibly corresponds to TRBD1 (6 bases). TRBV23-1 is filed as an ORF, its function uncertain. V dropped 7 bases and J dropped 1 base, with 13 bases sitting between them. The CDR3 has 14 amino acids. The CDR3 region is CASTTTGFQETQYF. The CDR3 bases are TGCGCCAGCACCACGACAGGCTTCCAAGAGACCCAGTACTTC.

V is TRBV7-8 and J is TRBJ2-7; 9 nucleotides align to TRBD2. This CDR3 comprises 14 residues. Germline-derived CDR1 and CDR2 are SGHVS and FQNEAQ. J lost 0 bases, V lost 4 bases, and 1 base had no gene match. The CDR3 sequence: CASSYSGSSYEQYF. The CDR3 region has the DNA TGTGCCAGCAGCTATAGCGGGAGCTCCTACGAGCAGTACTTC.

The chain is built from TRBV7-9 and TRBJ2-7; tentative D call: TRBD1 (5 bases). The V gene's germline CDR1 is SEHNR and CDR2 FQNEAQ (reference sequence). Trimming removed 5 bases from V and 3 bases from J, with 17 bases in between. The CDR3 is 15 residues long. The CDR3, as DNA: TGTGCCAGCAGCAAAACCGGACACGGCTACTACGAGCAGTACTTC. Amino acid sequence: CASSKTGHGYYEQYF. Drawing the rest from reference TRBV7-9 and TRBJ2-7, the complete variable domain is DTGVSQNPRHKITKRGQNVTFRCDPISEHNRLYWYRQTLGQGPEFLTYFQNEAQLEKSRLLSDRFSAERPKGSFSTLEIQRTEQGDSAMYLCASSKTGHGYYEQYFGPGTRLTVT.

The chain recombines TRBV5-3 with TRBJ1-1; 8 positions agree with TRBD1. TRBV5-3 is flagged as an ORF with uncertain function. V was pared by 4 bases and J by 3 bases, with 5 bases of the junction left unmatched. This CDR3 spans 14 amino acids. CDR3 DNA: TGTGCCAGAAGCCTCGGGACAGGCTACACTGAAGCTTTCTTT. Its protein is CARSLGTGYTEAFF.

The chain combines TRBV11-1 with TRBJ2-1; 10 bases match TRBD2. CDR3 length: 16 amino acids. Germline values: CDR1 SGHAT, CDR2 FQDESV (reference sequence). V trimming: 1 base; J trimming: 7 bases; junction bases outside the gene matches: 7. The DNA for the CDR3 is TGTGCCAGCAGCTTAGGGTTTAGCGGGAGGTCAAATGAGCAGTTCTTC. This codes for CASSLGFSGRSNEQFF.

J is TRBJ2-4 and V is TRBV6-6, with D maybe TRBD2 (6 bases). CDR1 is MNHNY and CDR2 is SVGAGI in the germline V gene (reference sequence). V was trimmed by 8 bases and J by 0 bases, leaving 17 bases between them. The CDR3 is made up of 16 amino acids. The CDR3 coding sequence is TGTGCCAGCGGGGCCCCTAGCGACTTAGCCAAAAACATTCAGTACTTC. It translates to CASGAPSDLAKNIQYF.

The genes are TRBV2 and TRBJ1-3, with 8 nucleotides matching TRBD1. The CDR3 sequence is 15 residues long. Per the germline V gene, CDR1 is SNHLY and CDR2 is FYNNEI. V shed 1 base, J shed 4 bases, and the junction held 3 bases outside the gene matches. The DNA of the CDR3 is TGTGCCAGCAGTGAAGGCAGGGGGCGAGGAAACACCATATATTTT. This codes for CASSEGRGRGNTIYF.

The chain couples TRBV5-1 to TRBJ2-3, with 12 bases fitting TRBD1. The CDR3 length is 16 residues. V lost 4 bases and J lost 5; bases outside the gene matches: 8. Germline CDR1 SGHRS, CDR2 YFSETQ. CDR3 in amino acids: CASSGQGQGAGDTQYF. CDR3 in DNA: TGCGCCAGCAGCGGTCAGGGACAGGGGGCCGGAGATACGCAGTATTTT.

For this clone: At one boundary the junction diverges from the germline segment, which might be a read error. The genes are TRBV7-7 and TRBJ2-3, with D possibly matching TRBD2 (5 bases). Germline values: CDR1 SSHAT, CDR2 FNYEAQ (reference sequence). This CDR3 region has 14 residues. The CDR3, as DNA: TGTGCTAGCAGCATAAATCCCGGGGCAGATACGCAGTATTTT. The encoded protein is CASSINPGADTQYF.

This clone came up once. The chain combines TRBV30 with TRBJ1-1, with D maybe TRBD1 (5 bases). V shed 3 bases and J shed 0 bases, with 8 bases lying between them. The CDR3 has 13 amino acids. The germline CDR1 and CDR2 sequences are GTSNPN and SVGIG (reference sequence). Written as DNA, the CDR3 is TGTGCCTGGAGGTGGGGCATGAACACTGAAGCTTTCTTT. Translation: CAWRWGMNTEAFF.

The rearrangement links TRBV29-1 to TRBJ2-2, with 7 nucleotides matching TRBD2. The V gene end was trimmed by 4 bases and the J gene end by 5 bases; junction bases not matched to a gene: 10. The germline CDR1 and CDR2 sequences are SQVTM and ANQGSEA. The CDR3 runs to 15 residues. The CDR3 DNA reads TGCAGCGTTGGAATCGGCGGGAGCGGTACCGGGGAGCTGTTTTTT. Its translation: CSVGIGGSGTGELFF.

The chain has TRBV19 and TRBJ2-3; the match to TRBD2 covers 7 bases. The CDR3 is made up of 16 amino acids. The V segment lost 5 bases and the J segment 2 bases; nucleotides outside the gene matches: 10. Per germline, CDR1 LNHDA and CDR2 SQIVND (reference sequence). The CDR3 here is CASSYRTRVITDTQYF. Here the CDR3 DNA reads TGTGCCAGTAGTTACCGGACTAGGGTCATCACAGATACGCAGTATTTT.

V is TRBV7-9 and J is TRBJ1-1, with 7 bases lining up with TRBD1. Germline lookup yields CDR1 SEHNR and CDR2 FQNEAQ (reference sequence). The junction had 2 bases not matched to a gene; V was cut back by 7 bases and J by 0 bases. There are 13 residues in the CDR3. CDR3 bases: TGTGCCAGCAAGGGACAGCTGAACACTGAAGCTTTCTTT. It is translated as CASKGQLNTEAFF.

This chain links TRBV30 with TRBJ2-7; weak D call: TRBD1 (7 bases). This CDR3 is 16 amino acids long. V was trimmed by 3 bases and J by 1 base, leaving 19 bases between them. Per the germline V gene, CDR1 is GTSNPN and CDR2 is SVGIG (reference sequence). The CDR3 bases are TGTGCCTGGAGGGTAGGTAGACAGGGAGGTTCCTACGAGCAGTACTTC. It translates to CAWRVGRQGGSYEQYF. The full variable domain, its missing parts supplied by reference TRBV30 and TRBJ2-7, is SQTIHQWPATLVQPVGSPLSLECTVEGTSNPNLYWYRQAAGRGLQLLFYSVGIGQISSEVPQNLSASRPQDRQFILSSKKLLLSDSGFYLCAWRVGRQGGSYEQYFGPGTRLTVT.

The chain couples TRBV13 to TRBJ2-1; TRBD2 aligns across 9 bases. The junction had 6 bases not matched to a gene; V was cut back by 5 bases and J by 7 bases. CDR3 length: 14 residues. CDR1 PRHDT and CDR2 FYEKMQ come from the germline V gene (reference sequence). CDR3 loop: CASSRAGGGNEQFF. The CDR3 nucleotides read TGTGCCAGCAGCCGAGCGGGAGGTGGAAATGAGCAGTTCTTC. Variable domain in full (rest from reference TRBV13 and TRBJ2-1): AAGVIQSPRHLIKEKRETATLKCYPIPRHDTVYWYQQGPGQDPQFLISFYEKMQSDKGSIPDRFSAQQFSDYHSELNMSSLELGDSALYFCASSRAGGGNEQFFGPGTRLTVL.

The V gene is TRBV5-1, the J gene TRBJ1-1, with 8 bases fitting TRBD1. Looked up from germline, CDR1 is SGHRS and CDR2 is YFSETQ. This CDR3 is 16 amino acids long. V dropped 1 base and J dropped 1; count of bases not matched to a gene: 6. The CDR3 bases are TGCGCCAGCAGCTTGCCGACAGGGGCGAGGAACACTGAAGCTTTCTTT. It encodes CASSLPTGARNTEAFF.

In regard to this clone: Additional DNA sequences in this sample encode the identical CDR3. The chain recombines TRBV5-4 with TRBJ2-3; 8 bases agree with TRBD2. V was clipped by 0 bases and J by 0 bases; unmatched bases: 0. The CDR3 covers 15 residues. CDR1 is SGHNT, CDR2 YYREEE, per germline (reference sequence). This CDR3 is CASSLGGRSTDTQYF. Here the CDR3 DNA reads TGTGCCAGCAGCTTGGGCGGGAGGAGCACAGATACGCAGTATTTT.

The chain couples TRBV28 to TRBJ2-3; 9 nucleotides align to TRBD2. In germline, CDR1 is MDHEN, CDR2 SYDVKM. Trimming at V came to 6 bases and at J to 8 bases, leaving 18 bases not matched to a gene. The CDR3 sequence is 17 residues long. CDR3 amino acids: CASSRLGLSGRDGTQYF. CDR3 coding DNA: TGTGCCAGCAGCCGTTTGGGGCTTAGCGGGAGAGATGGTACGCAGTATTTT. Variable domain in full (rest from reference TRBV28 and TRBJ2-3): DVKVTQSSRYLVKRTGEKVFLECVQDMDHENMFWYRQDPGLGLRLIYFSYDVKMKEKGDIPEGYSVSREKKERFSLILESASTNQTSMYLCASSRLGLSGRDGTQYFGPGTRLTVL.

The chain links TRBV5-8 to TRBJ2-3; 8 bases align to TRBD2. V lost 2 bases and J lost 2; bases outside the gene matches: 4. The CDR3 loop spans 15 amino acids. Germline V gives CDR1 SGHTS, CDR2 YDEGEE. CDR3: CASSFFSGATDTQYF. CDR3 nucleotides: TGTGCCAGCAGCTTCTTTAGCGGGGCCACAGATACGCAGTATTTT.

This chain joins TRBV28 and TRBJ2-6; the match to TRBD2 covers 8 bases. J was trimmed by 3 bases and V by 6 bases; bases with no gene match: 4. This CDR3 is built from 15 residues. CDR1 is MDHEN and CDR2 is SYDVKM in the germline V gene. The CDR3 loop reads CASSPGGVGANVLTF. CDR3 bases: TGTGCCAGCAGCCCCGGGGGGGTTGGGGCCAACGTCCTGACTTTC.

This chain connects TRBV5-1 to TRBJ2-1, with 12 nucleotides matching TRBD2. After removal of 0 bases from V and 5 bases from J, the junction contained 15 bases not matched to a gene. CDR1 is SGHRS and CDR2 is YFSETQ in the germline V gene. The CDR3 contains 20 residues. The CDR3 region has the DNA TGCGCCAGCAGCTTGGCCGTCGTTTGGCTAGCGGGAGGGCGGGACAATGAGCAGTTCTTC. Translating it yields CASSLAVVWLAGGRDNEQFF.